This entry is about one T cell receptor (beta chain). What it binds is unknown. The source of the sample is a study of T cell repertoires in ileal Crohn's disease. The time point was: neoterminal ileum biopsy at postoperative endoscopy, about 6 months after surgery. Included were adult ileal or ileocolonic Crohn's patients indicated for ileocolonic resection. Trimming cost V 4 bases and J 9 bases, with 10 bases left between them. The CDR3 has 12 residues. Germline assignment: CDR1 LNHDA and CDR2 SQIVND (reference sequence). TCRdb's table, derived via immunoSEQ multiplex PCR, lists solely in-frame clones and lacks some. The sample has 2,600 or so clones, around 71% seen once. Whole-study findings and limits: Clonality above 26.8% at surgery always came with endoscopic recurrence. Sorted CD8 T cells held more high-frequency clones than CD4.

The V call is TRBV19, the J call TRBJ2-1; D perhaps matches TRBD2 (6 bases). The TCR originated in an adult with Crohn's disease. Sequencing was carried out using ileal tissue. CDR3: CASSTGLLEQFF. DNA for the CDR3: TGTGCCAGTAGTACGGGACTGCTTGAGCAGTTCTTC.